The 14 T cell receptor beta chains given below trace back to one sample, sequenced in a study of persistence of HIV-infected CD4 T cells. Overlapping HIV-1 Gag 15-mer peptides at 0.95 to 1 ug per peptide per mL were used. CD40L/CD69 double-negative CD45RO-high memory CD4+ T cells were collected. These receptors have no identified antigens. This was the immunoSEQ version 4 assay in survey mode. Using immunoSEQ multiplex PCR, the repertoire was profiled, and TCRdb retains in-frame clones only, with some absent. The sample includes about 60,000 clones, 65% to 80% of them seen just once. The input for sequencing was CD4+ T cells sorted from PBMCs after approximately 19-hour stimulation, taken from a patient who received antiretroviral therapy. These receptors were taken from an adult man with HIV who was CMV-seropositive.

The chain couples TRBV24-1 to TRBJ2-3, with unresolved D. Looked up from germline, CDR1 is KGHDR and CDR2 is SFDVKD. The CDR3 has 13 residues. The V end was cut by 5 bases, the J end by 4 bases, with 9 bases between. The CDR3 DNA is TGTGCCACCAGTGGAGGCCAGGCAGATACGCAGTATTTT. Translating gives CATSGGQADTQYF.

The genes are TRBV27 and TRBJ1-2; 9 bases fit TRBD1. The germline CDR1 and CDR2 sequences are MNHEY and SMNVEV (reference sequence). V dropped 4 bases and J dropped 5; count of bases not matched to a gene: 8. The CDR3 extends over 15 amino acids. The CDR3 nucleotides read TGTGCCAGCAGTTCCCTGGGGACAGGGAATTATGGCTACACCTTC. Its protein product is CASSSLGTGNYGYTF.

The gene calls are TRBV28 and TRBJ2-2, with D uncertain. Trimming left V 5 bases short and J 2 bases short, with 12 bases between. The V gene's germline CDR1 is MDHEN and CDR2 SYDVKM. The CDR3 totals 15 residues. The CDR3, as DNA: TGTGCCAGCAGTGTCGTTGGGCTTAACACCGGGGAGCTGTTTTTT. Translation: CASSVVGLNTGELFF.

The chain is built from TRBV5-6 and TRBJ1-6, with D possibly TRBD1 on 5 matching bases. From germline, CDR1 is SGHDT and CDR2 YYEEEE. V lost 4 bases, J lost 2 bases, and 16 bases lay in between. The CDR3 is made up of 17 amino acids. CDR3 sequence reads: CASSVGDLGAYNSPLHF. DNA for the CDR3: TGTGCCAGCAGCGTCGGGGACTTAGGGGCCTATAATTCACCCCTCCACTTT. The whole variable domain, remainder taken from reference TRBV5-6 and TRBJ1-6, is DAGVTQSPTHLIKTRGQQVTLRCSPKSGHDTVSWYQQALGQGPQFIFQYYEEEERQRGNFPDRFSGHQFPNYSSELNVNALLLGDSALYLCASSVGDLGAYNSPLHFGNGTRLTVT.

This clone was picked up a small number of times. CDR3 in amino acids: CATSRVGTAANTGELFF. The DNA of the CDR3 is TGTGCCACCAGCAGAGTGGGGACAGCTGCGAACACCGGGGAGCTGTTTTTT. V is TRBV15 and J is TRBJ2-2; 7 bases match TRBD1. CDR3 length equals 17 residues. The V gene's germline CDR1 is LNHNV and CDR2 YYDKDF (reference sequence). J gave up 0 bases and V 1 base, and 5 bases lay outside the gene matches.

V usage is TRBV5-1 and J usage is TRBJ1-2; a weak D match, TRBD1 (6 bases). The V gene's germline CDR1 is SGHRS and CDR2 YFSETQ. The CDR3 has 14 residues. V was clipped by 4 bases and J by 1 base, with 11 bases between them. The CDR3 protein is CASSQTGNNYGYTF. The CDR3 region has the DNA TGCGCCAGCAGCCAGACAGGCAATAACTATGGCTACACCTTC.

This clone was seen just once. The chain recombines TRBV6-6 with TRBJ1-5, with D maybe TRBD1 (6 bases). The V and J ends lost 7 bases and 1 base respectively, with 11 bases between them. The V gene's germline CDR1 is MNHNY and CDR2 SVGAGI (reference sequence). The CDR3 length is 14 residues. The CDR3 sequence is CASTGGQSNQPQHF. DNA of the CDR3: TGTGCCAGCACCGGGGGGCAAAGCAATCAGCCCCAGCATTTT.

CDR3 sequence: CASSRDDIQYF. CDR3 coding DNA: TGTGCCAGCAGCCGTGATGACATTCAGTACTTC. V usage is TRBV5-6 and J usage is TRBJ2-4; D gene unclear. The V end was cut by 4 bases, the J end by 8 bases, with 7 bases between. The germline V gene has CDR1 SGHDT and CDR2 YYEEEE. The CDR3 is 11 residues long.

The table lists this clone with a few counts. The chain employs TRBV18 and TRBJ1-5; D possibly corresponds to TRBD1 (6 bases). Germline assignment: CDR1 KGHSH and CDR2 LQKENI. Trimming took off 1 base at V and 3 bases at J, with 10 bases between the two ends. This CDR3 has 15 residues. CDR3 sequence reads: CASSPQGHPNQPQHF. DNA for the CDR3: TGTGCCAGCTCACCACAGGGACACCCCAATCAGCCCCAGCATTTT.

This clone was counted a single time. V gene TRBV19 combines with J gene TRBJ1-2, with 7 bases lining up with TRBD1. The V gene's germline CDR1 is LNHDA and CDR2 SQIVND (reference sequence). The V gene end was trimmed by 10 bases and the J gene end by 8 bases; junction bases not matched to a gene: 13. This CDR3 has 13 amino acids. The CDR3 region is CATLTQGVEGYTF. The CDR3 nucleotides read TGTGCCACCCTAACCCAGGGGGTGGAGGGCTACACCTTC.

This chain links TRBV6-5 with TRBJ1-4; D is perhaps TRBD1 (6 bases). The CDR3 contains 15 residues. Trimming left V 4 bases short and J 6 bases short, with 15 bases between. Germline CDR1 reads MNHEY; CDR2 reads SVGAGI. This CDR3 reads CASSLTSGDYEKLFF. The CDR3 nucleotides read TGTGCCAGCAGTTTAACCTCAGGGGACTATGAAAAACTGTTTTTT.

This sequence joins TRBV5-1 and TRBJ1-5; D not resolved. The ends were cut back, 1 base at V and 0 bases at J, with 11 bases in the middle. Germline assignment: CDR1 SGHRS and CDR2 YFSETQ. CDR3 length equals 16 residues. The CDR3 DNA is TGCGCCAGCAGCTTGAAGACATTTTATAGCAATCAGCCCCAGCATTTT. It specifies CASSLKTFYSNQPQHF.

The CDR3 DNA follows: TGTGCCAGCACAAGGACAGGACTACTCTCTGGGGCCAACGTCCTGACTTTC. Its protein is CASTRTGLLSGANVLTF. The rearrangement joins TRBV21-1 to TRBJ2-6; the D call in the table, TRBD1, was not verified against the DNA. TRBV21-1 is classified as a pseudogene. The CDR3 has 17 amino acids.

The V call is TRBV3-1 (or the pseudogene TRBV3-2), the J call TRBJ1-4, with TRBD1 matching 8 bases. V gave up 1 base and J gave up 8 bases; unmatched junction bases: 6. The V gene's germline CDR1 is LGHDT and CDR2 YNNKEL (reference sequence). This CDR3 is built from 15 residues. The CDR3 loop reads CASSQGDRRIEKLFF. As DNA, the CDR3 is TGTGCCAGCAGCCAAGGGGACAGGAGAATAGAAAAACTGTTTTTT.